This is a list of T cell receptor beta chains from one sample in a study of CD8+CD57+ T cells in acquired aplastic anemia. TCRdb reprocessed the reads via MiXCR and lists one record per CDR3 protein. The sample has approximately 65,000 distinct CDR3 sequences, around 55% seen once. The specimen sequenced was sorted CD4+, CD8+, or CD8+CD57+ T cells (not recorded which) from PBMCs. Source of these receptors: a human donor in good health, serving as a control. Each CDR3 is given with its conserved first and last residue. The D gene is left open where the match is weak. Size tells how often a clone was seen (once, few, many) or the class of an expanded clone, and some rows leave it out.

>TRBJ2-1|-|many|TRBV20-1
TGCAGTGCGGTTTCGGGAGCTTGGGATGAGCAGTTCTTC
CSAVSGAWDEQFF
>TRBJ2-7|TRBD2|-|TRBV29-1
TGCAGCGTTGAGGGGCTAGCGGGACTACACTACGAGCAGTACTTC
CSVEGLAGLHYEQYF
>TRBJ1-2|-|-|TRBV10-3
TGTGCCATCCAACAAACTGAAAGTGGCTACACCTTC
CAIQQTESGYTF
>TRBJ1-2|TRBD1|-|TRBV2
TGTGCCAGCAGATCCCTGGACAGGGCTAATGGCTACACCTTC
CASRSLDRANGYTF
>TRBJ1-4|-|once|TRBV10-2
TGCGCCAGCAGTGAAGGCCAGGGGAGATTTGGGGAAAAACTGTTTTTT
CASSEGQGRFGEKLFF
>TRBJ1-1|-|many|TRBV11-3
TGTGCCAGCAGCTTAGATGGGGTCGGGGCAGAAGCTTTCTTT
CASSLDGVGAEAFF
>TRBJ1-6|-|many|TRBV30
TGTGCCTGGAGCCCCACGGTGAGGGGGAGTTCACCCCTCCACTTT
CAWSPTVRGSSPLHF
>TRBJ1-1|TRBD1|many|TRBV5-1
TGCGCCAGCAGCATGGGACAGGGCAACACTGAAGCTTTCTTT
CASSMGQGNTEAFF
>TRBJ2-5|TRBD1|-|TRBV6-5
TGTGCCAGCAGTTACTCGGGCAGGGGGCACGAAGGGACCCAGTACTTC
CASSYSGRGHEGTQYF
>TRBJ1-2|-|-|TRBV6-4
TGTGCCAGCAGTGACAGTGTCGCTTTTAGAGTGGCTATATTCTTATGTGCTAACTATGGCTACACCTTC
CASSDSVAFRVAIFLCANYGYTF
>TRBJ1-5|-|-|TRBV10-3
TGTGCCATCAGTGAGTCTACAGGCGCCCGGCCCCAGCATTTT
CAISESTGARPQHF
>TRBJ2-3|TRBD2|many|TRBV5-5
TGTGCCAGCAGCGCGACGGGAGGCCGGACAGATACGCAGTATTTT
CASSATGGRTDTQYF
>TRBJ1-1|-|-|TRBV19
TGTGCCAGTAGTATAGCCAGGGGCGGGAACACTGAAGCTTTCTTT
CASSIARGGNTEAFF
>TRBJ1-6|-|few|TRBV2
TGTTCCAGCCACCACTATAATTCACCCCTCCACTTC
CSSHHYNSPLHF
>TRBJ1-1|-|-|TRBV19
TGTGCCAGCAATAGCGGGGGCAGGAACACTGAAGCTTCCTTT
CASNSGGRNTEASF
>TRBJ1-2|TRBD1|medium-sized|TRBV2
TGTGCCAGCAGAGACGACAGGGCGGGCGGCTACACCTTC
CASRDDRAGGYTF
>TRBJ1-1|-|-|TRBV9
TGCGCCAGCAGCTTTGACGTGAACACTGAAGCTTTCTTT
CASSFDVNTEAFF
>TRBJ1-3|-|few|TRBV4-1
TGCGCCAGCAGCCCGCTAGGGACTGGAAACACCATATATTTT
CASSPLGTGNTIYF
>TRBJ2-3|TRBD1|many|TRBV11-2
TGTGCCAGCAGCCCCCCCGTTCCCGGGACAGGGACAGATACGCAGTATTTT
CASSPPVPGTGTDTQYF
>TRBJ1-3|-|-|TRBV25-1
TGCGCCAGCAGCCAAGTGATGGTTGGAAACACCATATATTTT
CASSQVMVGNTIYF
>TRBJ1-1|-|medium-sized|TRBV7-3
TGTGCCAGCACCCATACCCCTGGGACTGAAGCTTTCTTT
CASTHTPGTEAFF
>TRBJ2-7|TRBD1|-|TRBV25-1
TGTGCCAGCAGGGGTACCGGGACAGGACTCTACGAGCAGTACTTC
CASRGTGTGLYEQYF
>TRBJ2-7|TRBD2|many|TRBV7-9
TGTGCCAGCAGCTTTGGACTAGCGGGCTACGAGCAGTACTTC
CASSFGLAGYEQYF
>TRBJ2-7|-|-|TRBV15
TGTGCCACCAGTCTCAAGGGGGGCTACGAGCAGTACTTC
CATSLKGGYEQYF
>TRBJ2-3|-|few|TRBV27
TGTGCCAGCAACCCTTCGGGACGGGCCACAGATACGCAGTATTTT
CASNPSGRATDTQYF
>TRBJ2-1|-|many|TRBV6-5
TGTGCCAGCAGTTATCGGCAGGGACGAGGCGGTGAGCAGTTCTTC
CASSYRQGRGGEQFF
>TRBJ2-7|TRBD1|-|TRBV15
TGTGCCACCAGCAGAGGACAGGGAATACGCTACGAGCAGTACTTC
CATSRGQGIRYEQYF
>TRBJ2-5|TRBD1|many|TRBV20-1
TGCAGTGCTAGGCAGACAGGGGCCGAAGAGACCCAGTACTTC
CSARQTGAEETQYF
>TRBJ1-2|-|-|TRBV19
TGTGCCAGTAGAGGCAGCTATGGCTACACCTTC
CASRGSYGYTF
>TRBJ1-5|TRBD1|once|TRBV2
TGTGCCAGTAGGACAGGGACTAGCAATCAGCCCCAGCATTTT
CASRTGTSNQPQHF
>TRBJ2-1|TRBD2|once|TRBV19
TGTGCCTCTAGCGGGGGTTACAATGAGCAGTTCTTC
CASSGGYNEQFF
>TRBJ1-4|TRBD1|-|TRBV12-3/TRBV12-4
TGTGCCAGCAGTGCCGCCACCGGGACAGGGTTAGGGGAAAAACTGTTTTTT
CASSAATGTGLGEKLFF
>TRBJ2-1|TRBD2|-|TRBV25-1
TGTGCCAGCAGTAGACTAGCGGGAGTACTTAATGAGCAGTTCTTC
CASSRLAGVLNEQFF
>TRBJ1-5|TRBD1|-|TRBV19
TGTGCCAGTAGTACGACAGGGGGGAATCAGCCCCAGCATTTT
CASSTTGGNQPQHF
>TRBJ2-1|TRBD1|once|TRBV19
TGTGCCAGTCGCAGGGGGCGTAGCTCCTACAATGAGCAGTTCTTC
CASRRGRSSYNEQFF
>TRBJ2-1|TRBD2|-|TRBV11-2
TGTGCCAGCAGCTTAGGGACTAGCGGATACAACGAGCAGTTCTTC
CASSLGTSGYNEQFF
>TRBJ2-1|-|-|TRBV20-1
TGCAGTGCTAGACCTCGGGAGCGAAGAGTAGGCTACAATGAGCAGTTCTTC
CSARPRERRVGYNEQFF
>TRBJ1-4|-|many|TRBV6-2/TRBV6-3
TGTGCCAGCAGTTACCGAACAGGGCGAGTGGAGGAAAAACTGTTTTTT
CASSYRTGRVEEKLFF
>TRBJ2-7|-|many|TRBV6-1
TGTGCCAGCAGCCCCCACGGCCAAACCTACGAGCAGTACTTC
CASSPHGQTYEQYF
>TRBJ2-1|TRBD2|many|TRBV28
TGTGCCAGCGCTAGCGGGAGGGCCAGCTCCTACAATGAGCAGTTCTTC
CASASGRASSYNEQFF
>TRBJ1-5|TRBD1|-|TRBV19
TGTGCCAGTAGTACCGGACAGGGCTATCAACCCCAGCATTTT
CASSTGQGYQPQHF
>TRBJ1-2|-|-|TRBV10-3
TGTGCCATCAGTGTAGTGGGGAACGATGGCTACACCTTC
CAISVVGNDGYTF
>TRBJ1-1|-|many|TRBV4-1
TGCGCCAGCAGCCCGCTCCCCGGTGGGGAAGCTTTCTTT
CASSPLPGGEAFF
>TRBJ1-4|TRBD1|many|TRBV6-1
TGTGCCAGCACCAACAGGGACAGCCAAAAACTGTTTTTT
CASTNRDSQKLFF
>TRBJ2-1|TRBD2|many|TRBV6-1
TGTGCCAGCAGTCCCGGGACTAGCGGGAGGAAGGAGCAGTTCTTC
CASSPGTSGRKEQFF
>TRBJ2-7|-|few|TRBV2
TGTGCCAGCTTCGGCTACGAGCAGTACTTC
CASFGYEQYF
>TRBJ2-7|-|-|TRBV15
TGTGCCACCAGCAGAGATAAGGGGCAGTACTTC
CATSRDKGQYF
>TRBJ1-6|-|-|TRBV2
TGTGCCAGCAGTGAAGCGCTTGGACCCCTCCACTTT
CASSEALGPLHF
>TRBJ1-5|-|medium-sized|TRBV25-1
TGTGCCAGCAGTGAGCCACCCGGCGGGACACCGGACCAGCCCCAGCATTTT
CASSEPPGGTPDQPQHF
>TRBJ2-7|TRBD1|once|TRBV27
TGTGCCAGCGGATCTAGGGGACAGACCTACGAGCAGTACTTC
CASGSRGQTYEQYF
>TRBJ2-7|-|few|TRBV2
TGTGCCAGCGCCCCGGCCGAACAGTCCTTAACCACCTACGAGCAGTACTTC
CASAPAEQSLTTYEQYF